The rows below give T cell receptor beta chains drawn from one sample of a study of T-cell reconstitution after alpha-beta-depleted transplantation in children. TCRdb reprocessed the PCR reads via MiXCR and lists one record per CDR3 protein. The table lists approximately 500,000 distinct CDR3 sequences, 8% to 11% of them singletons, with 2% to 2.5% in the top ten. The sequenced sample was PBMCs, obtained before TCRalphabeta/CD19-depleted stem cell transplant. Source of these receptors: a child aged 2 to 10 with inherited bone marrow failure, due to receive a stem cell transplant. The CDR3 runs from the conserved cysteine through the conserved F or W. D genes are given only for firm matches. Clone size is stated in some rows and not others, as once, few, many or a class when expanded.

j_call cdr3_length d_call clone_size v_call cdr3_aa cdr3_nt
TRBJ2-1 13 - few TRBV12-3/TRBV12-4 CASSRTVYNEQFF TGTGCCAGCAGCAGGACGGTTTACAATGAGCAGTTCTTC
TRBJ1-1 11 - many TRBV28 CASTEAAGAFF TGTGCCAGCACCGAGGCCGCGGGGGCTTTCTTT
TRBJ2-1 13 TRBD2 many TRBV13 CASSQGLGDEQFF TGTGCCAGCAGCCAAGGACTAGGGGATGAGCAGTTCTTC
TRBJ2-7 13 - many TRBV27 CASSQVQAYEQYF TGTGCCAGCAGTCAGGTTCAGGCCTACGAGCAGTACTTC
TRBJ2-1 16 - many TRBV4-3 CASSQDWGASSNEQFF TGCGCCAGCAGCCAAGATTGGGGGGCTAGCAGCAATGAGCAGTTCTTC
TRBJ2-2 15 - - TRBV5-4 CASSLWQENTGELFF TGTGCCAGCAGCTTGTGGCAGGAGAACACCGGGGAGCTGTTTTTT
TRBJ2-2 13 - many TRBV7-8 CASSLREQGELFF TGTGCCAGCAGCCTCCGGGAGCAGGGGGAGCTGTTTTTT
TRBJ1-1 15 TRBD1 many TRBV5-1 CASRGGGAEGAEAFF TGCGCCAGCAGGGGAGGGGGCGCGGAGGGCGCTGAAGCTTTCTTT
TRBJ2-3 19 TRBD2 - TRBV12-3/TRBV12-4 CASRLSRLAGGTSTDTQYF TGTGCCAGCAGGCTGAGTCGGCTAGCGGGAGGGACTAGCACAGATACGCAGTATTTT
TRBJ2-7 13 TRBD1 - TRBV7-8 CASRHAGGYEQYF TGTGCCAGCAGACATGCAGGGGGCTACGAGCAGTACTTC
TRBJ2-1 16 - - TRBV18 CASSPWGPSSYNEQFF TGTGCCAGCTCACCCTGGGGCCCAAGCTCCTACAATGAGCAGTTCTTC
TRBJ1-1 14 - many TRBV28 CASSLLWTQTEAFF TGTGCCAGCAGTTTATTATGGACTCAGACTGAAGCTTTCTTT
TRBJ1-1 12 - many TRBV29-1 CSVERGGTEAFF TGCAGCGTTGAACGGGGGGGCACTGAAGCTTTCTTT
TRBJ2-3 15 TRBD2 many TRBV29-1 CSVEGLAGTADTQYF TGCAGCGTTGAGGGATTAGCGGGAACCGCAGATACGCAGTATTTT
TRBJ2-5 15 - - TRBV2 CASSERAWIVKTQYF TGTGCCAGCAGTGAGAGAGCTTGGATCGTAAAGACCCAGTACTTC
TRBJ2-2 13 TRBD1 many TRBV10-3 CATGTGGHGELFF TGTGCCACCGGGACAGGGGGCCACGGGGAGCTGTTTTTT